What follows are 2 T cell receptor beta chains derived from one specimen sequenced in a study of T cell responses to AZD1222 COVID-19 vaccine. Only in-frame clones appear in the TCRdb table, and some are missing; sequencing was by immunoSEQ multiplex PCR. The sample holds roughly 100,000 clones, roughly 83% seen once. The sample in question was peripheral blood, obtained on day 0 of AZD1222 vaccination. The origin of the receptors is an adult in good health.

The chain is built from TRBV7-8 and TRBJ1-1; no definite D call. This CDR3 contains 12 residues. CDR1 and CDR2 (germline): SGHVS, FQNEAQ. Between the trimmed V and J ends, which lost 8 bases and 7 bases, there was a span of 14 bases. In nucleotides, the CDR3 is TGTGCCAGCGGAATAGGACGTATTGAAGCTTTCTTT. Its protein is CASGIGRIEAFF.

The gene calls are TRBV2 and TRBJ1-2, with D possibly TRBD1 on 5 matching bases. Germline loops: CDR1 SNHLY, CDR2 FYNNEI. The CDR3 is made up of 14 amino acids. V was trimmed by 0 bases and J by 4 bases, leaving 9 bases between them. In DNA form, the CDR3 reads TGTGCCAGCAGTGAAGCGGTACAGGCCTATGGCTACACCTTC. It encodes CASSEAVQAYGYTF.